What follows is one T cell receptor beta chain and its context. Using RNA template, CDR3s of TCR alpha and beta were amplified with iRepertoire arm-PCR. TCRdb re-called the multiplex PCR reads with MiXCR, one entry per CDR3 protein. The sample has 90,000 or so distinct CDR3 sequences, around 42% seen once. The length of the CDR3 is 16 residues. V shed 5 bases and J shed 3 bases, with 18 bases lying between them. Germline V lookup: CDR1 MNHEY, CDR2 SVGAGI. These data are taken from a study of glioma-infiltrating T cells. The clonotype was recovered from a human donor with low-grade glioma or glioblastoma, undergoing nonglioma brain surgery, or in good health (not recorded which). The chain links TRBV6-5 to TRBJ2-3, with D perhaps TRBD2 (5 bases). Input material: glioma tissue, nonneoplastic brain tissue, or PBMCs (not recorded which). The CDR3 protein is CASSLTNGMETDTQYF. The CDR3 nucleotides read TGTGCCAGCAGTCTGACTAACGGGATGGAAACAGATACGCAGTATTTT.